The entry below describes one T cell receptor (beta chain). Researchers ran immunoSEQ v3.0 at survey level. Repertoires were generated with immunoSEQ multiplex PCR, while TCRdb's copy carries only in-frame clones and drops some. The table lists roughly 50,000 clones, 80% to 90% of them singletons. Before DNA extraction, 1-10 million cryopreserved PBMC were held in the samples. The CDR3 has 16 residues. The V gene's germline CDR1 is LNHDA and CDR2 SQIVND (reference sequence). V lost 3 bases, J lost 0 bases, and 15 bases lay in between. The sample is drawn from a study of long-term antiretroviral therapy in people with HIV.

The chain recombines TRBV19 with TRBJ2-7, with no clear D. Source: unsorted PBMCs, taken 0.8 years after starting antiretroviral therapy. The sequence came from a woman under 30 with HIV. CDR3 region: CASSITVGSGSYEQYF. Here the CDR3 DNA reads TGTGCCAGTAGTATTACAGTCGGCAGTGGCTCCTACGAGCAGTACTTC. Using reference TRBV19 and TRBJ2-7 for the parts outside the CDR3, the full variable domain is DGGITQSPKYLFRKEGQNVTLSCEQNLNHDAMYWYRQDPGQGLRLIYYSQIVNDFQKGDIAEGYSVSREKKESFPLTVTSAQKNPTAFYLCASSITVGSGSYEQYFGPGTRLTVT.